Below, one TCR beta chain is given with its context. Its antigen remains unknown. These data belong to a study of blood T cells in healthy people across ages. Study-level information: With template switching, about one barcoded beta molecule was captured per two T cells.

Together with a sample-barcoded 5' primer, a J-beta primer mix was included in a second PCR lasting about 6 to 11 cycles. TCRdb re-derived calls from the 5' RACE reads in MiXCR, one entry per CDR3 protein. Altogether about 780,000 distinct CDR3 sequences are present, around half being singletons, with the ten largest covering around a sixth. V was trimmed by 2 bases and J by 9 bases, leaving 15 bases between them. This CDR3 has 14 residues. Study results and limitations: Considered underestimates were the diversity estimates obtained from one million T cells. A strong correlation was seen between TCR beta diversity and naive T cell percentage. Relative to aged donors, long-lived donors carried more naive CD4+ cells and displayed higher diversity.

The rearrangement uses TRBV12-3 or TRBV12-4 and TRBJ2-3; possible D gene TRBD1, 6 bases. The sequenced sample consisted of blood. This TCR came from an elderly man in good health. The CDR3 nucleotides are TGTGCCAGCAGTTTAACCCCTAGCACAGGGACGCAGTATTTT. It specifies CASSLTPSTGTQYF.